This is a list of T cell receptor beta chains from one sample in a study of control samples from healthy donors and cancer patients. Profiled with immunoSEQ multiplex PCR; TCRdb holds only in-frame clones, not every one. Here the sample spans just over 150,000 clones, roughly 90% being singletons. The sequencing sample was made of blood. These receptors all come from a young man in good health. Both conserved end residues are part of each CDR3. Each record gives: CDR3 protein, CDR3 length, D gene, V gene. D genes are given only for firm matches.

CDR3 protein: CASSPGGSQNTGELFF
CDR3 length: 16
D gene: TRBD2
V gene: TRBV7-2

CDR3 protein: CASSLDGNSGNTIYF
CDR3 length: 15
D gene: .
V gene: TRBV13

CDR3 protein: CASSLMWDRNYGYTF
CDR3 length: 15
D gene: TRBD1
V gene: TRBV18

CDR3 protein: CASKGTNNSPLHF
CDR3 length: 13
D gene: .
V gene: TRBV19

CDR3 protein: CASSQQEPNTGELFF
CDR3 length: 15
D gene: .
V gene: TRBV19

CDR3 protein: CASSLAPPRDEQYF
CDR3 length: 14
D gene: .
V gene: TRBV5-5

CDR3 protein: CASSEVRGRGIQYF
CDR3 length: 14
D gene: .
V gene: TRBV2

CDR3 protein: CASSQGVGTGELFF
CDR3 length: 14
D gene: .
V gene: TRBV3-1/TRBV3-2

CDR3 protein: CASGVGLAGTKQYF
CDR3 length: 14
D gene: TRBD2
V gene: TRBV2

CDR3 protein: CASTGALPGELFF
CDR3 length: 13
D gene: .
V gene: TRBV25-1

CDR3 protein: CASSLGQSSYEQYF
CDR3 length: 14
D gene: .
V gene: TRBV11-2

CDR3 protein: CASSDLRGPWGPTDTQYF
CDR3 length: 18
D gene: .
V gene: TRBV9

CDR3 protein: CAISAGVYGYTF
CDR3 length: 12
D gene: .
V gene: TRBV10-3

CDR3 protein: CASSRKMDYGYTF
CDR3 length: 13
D gene: .
V gene: TRBV4-2

CDR3 protein: CASREDRSRHEQYF
CDR3 length: 14
D gene: .
V gene: TRBV6-1

CDR3 protein: CASSADRGLRSSTEAFF
CDR3 length: 17
D gene: TRBD1
V gene: TRBV7-8

CDR3 protein: CASSPRTGSSYEQYF
CDR3 length: 15
D gene: .
V gene: TRBV5-4

CDR3 protein: CASSFGQGRGYTF
CDR3 length: 13
D gene: TRBD1
V gene: TRBV5-1

CDR3 protein: CASSPPETGGWRGANVLTF
CDR3 length: 19
D gene: TRBD1
V gene: TRBV6-6

CDR3 protein: CASSLRLAGGLDEQFF
CDR3 length: 16
D gene: TRBD2
V gene: TRBV7-3

CDR3 protein: CASSRLGLAIMETQYF
CDR3 length: 16
D gene: TRBD2
V gene: TRBV28

CDR3 protein: CASSEARGISYEQYF
CDR3 length: 15
D gene: .
V gene: TRBV10-1

CDR3 protein: CASSHSSLGIEAFF
CDR3 length: 14
D gene: .
V gene: TRBV28

CDR3 protein: CAISASGRTYEQYF
CDR3 length: 14
D gene: TRBD2
V gene: TRBV10-3

CDR3 protein: CASSLGGTFQPQHF
CDR3 length: 14
D gene: .
V gene: TRBV7-9

CDR3 protein: CASSLKGGGGYEQYF
CDR3 length: 15
D gene: .
V gene: TRBV27

CDR3 protein: CASSSDTGIRGAFF
CDR3 length: 14
D gene: .
V gene: TRBV7-9

CDR3 protein: CASSAPRAGELFF
CDR3 length: 13
D gene: .
V gene: TRBV9